This TCR beta chain is drawn from a study of blood T cell repertoires in COVID-19. The repertoire was sequenced with immunoSEQ multiplex PCR; TCRdb's copy has only in-frame clones and lacks some. The repertoire includes 250,000 to 350,000 clones, 80% to 95% of them detected once, and 1% to 1.3% sits in the top ten. This CDR3 region has 15 residues. The ends lost 6 bases at V and 3 bases at J; junction bases unmatched: 10. CDR1 MNHEY and CDR2 SMNVEV come from the germline V gene (reference sequence). Sequenced material: PBMCs or T cells enriched from blood (not recorded which). The receptor was derived from a woman in her twenties or thirties who had recovered from COVID-19. The chain uses TRBV27 and TRBJ2-7; 8 nucleotides agree with TRBD1. The DNA of the CDR3 is TGTGCCAGCAGGATGAACAGGGGGTCAGACTACGAGCAGTACTTC. Amino acid sequence: CASRMNRGSDYEQYF.